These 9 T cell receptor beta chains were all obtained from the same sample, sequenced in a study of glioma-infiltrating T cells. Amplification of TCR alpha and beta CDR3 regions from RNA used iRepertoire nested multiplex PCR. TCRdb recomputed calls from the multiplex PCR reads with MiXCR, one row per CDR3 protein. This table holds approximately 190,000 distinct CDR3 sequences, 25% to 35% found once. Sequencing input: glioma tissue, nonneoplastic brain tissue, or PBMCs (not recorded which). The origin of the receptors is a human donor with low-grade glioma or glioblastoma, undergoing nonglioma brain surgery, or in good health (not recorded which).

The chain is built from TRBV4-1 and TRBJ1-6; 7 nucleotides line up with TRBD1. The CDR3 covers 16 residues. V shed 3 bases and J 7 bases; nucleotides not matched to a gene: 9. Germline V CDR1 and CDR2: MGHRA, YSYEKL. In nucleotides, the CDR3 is TGCGCCAGCAGCCAGACCGGGACAGAACTAAATTCACCCCTCCACTTT. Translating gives CASSQTGTELNSPLHF.

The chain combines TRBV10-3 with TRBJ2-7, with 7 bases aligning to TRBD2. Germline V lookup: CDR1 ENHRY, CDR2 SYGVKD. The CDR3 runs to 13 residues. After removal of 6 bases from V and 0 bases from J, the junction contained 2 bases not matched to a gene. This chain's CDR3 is CAIRASGSYEQYF. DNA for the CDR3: TGTGCCATCAGGGCTAGCGGCTCCTACGAGCAGTACTTC.

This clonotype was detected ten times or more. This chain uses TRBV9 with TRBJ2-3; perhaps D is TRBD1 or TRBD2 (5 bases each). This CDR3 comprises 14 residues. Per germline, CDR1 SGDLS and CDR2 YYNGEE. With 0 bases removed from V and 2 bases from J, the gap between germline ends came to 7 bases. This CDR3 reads CASSVAGPTDTQYF. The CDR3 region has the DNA TGTGCCAGCAGCGTAGCGGGGCCCACAGATACGCAGTATTTT.

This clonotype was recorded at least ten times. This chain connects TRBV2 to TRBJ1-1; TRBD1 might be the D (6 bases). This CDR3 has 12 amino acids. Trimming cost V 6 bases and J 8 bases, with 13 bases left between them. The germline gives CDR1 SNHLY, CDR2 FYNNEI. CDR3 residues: CASSGGGGEAFF. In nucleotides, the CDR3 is TGTGCCAGCAGCGGGGGGGGCGGGGAAGCTTTCTTT.

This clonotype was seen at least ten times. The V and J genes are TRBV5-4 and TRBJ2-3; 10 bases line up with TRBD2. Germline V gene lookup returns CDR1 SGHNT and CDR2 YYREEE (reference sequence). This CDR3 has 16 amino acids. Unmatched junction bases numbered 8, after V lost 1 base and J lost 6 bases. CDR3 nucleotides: TGTGCCAGCAGCTTGAGGCTAGCGGGAGTGGCGGATACGCAGTATTTT. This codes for CASSLRLAGVADTQYF.

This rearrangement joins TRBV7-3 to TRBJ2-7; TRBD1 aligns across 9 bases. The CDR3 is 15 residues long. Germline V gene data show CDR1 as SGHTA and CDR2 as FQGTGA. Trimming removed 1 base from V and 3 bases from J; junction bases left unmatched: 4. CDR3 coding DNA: TGTGCCAGCAGCTTAAACGGACAGGGGTACTACGAGCAGTACTTC. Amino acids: CASSLNGQGYYEQYF.

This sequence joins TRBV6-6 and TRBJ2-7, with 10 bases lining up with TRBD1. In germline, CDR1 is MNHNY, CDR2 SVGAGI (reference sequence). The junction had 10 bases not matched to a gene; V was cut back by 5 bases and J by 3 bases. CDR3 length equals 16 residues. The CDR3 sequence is CASSPSGTGAFYEQYF. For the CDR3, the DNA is TGTGCCAGCAGTCCTTCCGGGACAGGGGCGTTCTACGAGCAGTACTTC.

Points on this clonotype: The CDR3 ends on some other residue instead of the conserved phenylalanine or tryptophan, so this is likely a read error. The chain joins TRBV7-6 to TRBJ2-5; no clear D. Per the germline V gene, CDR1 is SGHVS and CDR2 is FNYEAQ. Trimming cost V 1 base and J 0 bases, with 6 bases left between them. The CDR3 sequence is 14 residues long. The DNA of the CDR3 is TGTGCCAGCAGCTTAGACGCCCACCAAGAGACCCAGTACTCC. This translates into CASSLDAHQETQYS.

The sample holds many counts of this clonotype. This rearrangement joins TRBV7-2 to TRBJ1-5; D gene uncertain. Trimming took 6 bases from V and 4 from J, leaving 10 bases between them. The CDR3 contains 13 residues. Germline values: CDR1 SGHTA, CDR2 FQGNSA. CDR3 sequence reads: CASSRATNQPQHF. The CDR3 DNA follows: TGTGCCAGCAGTCGCGCGACAAATCAGCCCCAGCATTTT. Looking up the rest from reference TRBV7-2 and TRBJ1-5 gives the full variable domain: GAGVSQSPSNKVTEKGKDVELRCDPISGHTALYWYRQSLGQGLEFLIYFQGNSAPDKSGLPSDRFSAERTGGSVSTLTIQRTQQEDSAVYLCASSRATNQPQHFGDGTRLSIL.